The clone carrying this TCR beta chain was seen at least ten times. Its specificity is not known. Looked up from germline, CDR1 is SGHAT and CDR2 is FQNNGV. CDR3 length: 13 amino acids. V dropped 6 bases and J dropped 1 base, with 9 bases sitting between them. This sample was included in a study of T cells in Graves' hyperthyroidism and ophthalmopathy. Study details: Once the initial diagnosis was made, peripheral blood was obtained before any treatment.

It was RNA transcripts that yielded the amplified TCR beta CDR3 regions. HTBI primers drove first-round RT-PCR of the TCR CDR3. Each CDR3 protein gets one entry after TCRdb re-called the multiplex PCR reads with MiXCR. This sample carries about 360,000 distinct CDR3 sequences, about 12% of them seen once, and the ten largest clones take roughly 8.3%. Study outcomes and limitations: Ophthalmopathy was distinguished from stable hyperthyroidism by 13 V-J signatures.

Diagnoses were established using clinical symptoms, serum thyroxine and TRAb, thyroid ultrasound and orbital computed tomography. Fresh 10 ml peripheral blood yielded PBMCs. This chain links TRBV11-2 with TRBJ1-1; TRBD1 might be the D (6 bases). The sequence was collected from a woman aged 18-29 years with Graves' hyperthyroidism. The sequencing sample was made of blood. The CDR3 protein is CASSQQGNTEAFF. The CDR3 bases are TGTGCCAGCAGTCAACAGGGGAACACTGAAGCTTTCTTT.